This record concerns one T cell receptor beta chain sequence. Its antigen is currently unknown. TCRdb recomputed calls from the reads with MiXCR, one row per CDR3 protein. This table holds about 69,000 distinct CDR3 sequences, less than 25% found once. The CDR3 is 15 residues long. Looked up from germline, CDR1 is MGHDK and CDR2 is SYGVNS. V was shortened by 8 bases and J by 7 bases, with 21 bases between the two germline ends. This sample is part of a study of type 1 regulatory T cells. On the study more broadly: This in vitro CD4 product, T-allo10, is enriched for Tr1 cells and alloantigen-specific. General study results and limits: Compared with non-type 1 regulatory T cells, type 1 regulatory T cells showed a more restricted TCR repertoire.

Sequenced sample: cultured type 1 regulatory T (Tr1) cells, either the whole culture or a sorted fraction (not recorded which). This sequence joins TRBV25-1 and TRBJ2-1; the D gene is possibly TRBD1 (7 bases). The clonotype comes from a human donor in good health. CDR3 bases: TGTGCCAGCTCCCAAGGAGGGGGCGCTTGGAATGAGCAGTTCTTC. Its protein is CASSQGGGAWNEQFF.